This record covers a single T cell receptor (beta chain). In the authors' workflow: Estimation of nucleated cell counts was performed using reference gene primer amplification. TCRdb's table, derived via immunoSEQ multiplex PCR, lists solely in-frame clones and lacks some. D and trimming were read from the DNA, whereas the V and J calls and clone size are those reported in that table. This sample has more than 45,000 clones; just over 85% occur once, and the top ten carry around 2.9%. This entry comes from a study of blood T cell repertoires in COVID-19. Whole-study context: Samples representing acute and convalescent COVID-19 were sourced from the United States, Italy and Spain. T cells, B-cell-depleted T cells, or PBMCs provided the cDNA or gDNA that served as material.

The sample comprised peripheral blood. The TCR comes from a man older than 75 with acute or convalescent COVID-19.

The CDR3 region has the DNA TGTGCCAGCAGCATCATCGGGACAGCCTCTGGAAACACCATATATTTT. As protein: CASSIIGTASGNTIYF. The chain recombines TRBV2 with TRBJ1-3; TRBD1 matches 7 bases. J gave up 0 bases and V 6 bases, and 8 bases lay outside the gene matches. CDR1 and CDR2 (germline): SNHLY, FYNNEI. The CDR3 is made up of 16 amino acids.